The present TCR beta chain was sequenced within a study of technical replicates of blood from a handful of donors (dated 2017 in TCRdb). The table lists this clone with a count of one. It has no known antigen specificity. No quality values exist for individual bases; no much larger clone is one base distant. The library was made by the immunoSEQ multiplex PCR assay. In TCRdb, the immuneACCESS table is reduced to in-frame sequences with V and J assigned. These tables do not hold every clone; where another copy was compared, an unresolved V gene accounts for under half, and the others remain unexplained. For this sample the table gives about 81,000 clones, of which 90% to 98% were detected only once. About 0.2% of the sample goes to the ten largest clones. Clipping removes 4 bases from V and 7 bases from J, with 14 as the unmatched junction base count. CDR1 and CDR2 (MNHEY, SMNVEV) derive from the germline V gene (reference sequence). The CDR3 sequence holds 16 residues, the cysteine and phenylalanine included. CDR3 DNA is the only sequence kept; it has 48 bases, read in frame from the first base.

The sample was T cells isolated from PBMCs. The chain is assembled from TRBV27 and TRBJ2-7; the central 9 bases match TRBD1. The receptor's source is a human donor in good health. The sequenced DNA: TGTGCCAGCAGTTCTCGGACAGGGGACGGTTTGGGAGAGCAGTACTTC. It translates to CASSSRTGDGLGEQYF.